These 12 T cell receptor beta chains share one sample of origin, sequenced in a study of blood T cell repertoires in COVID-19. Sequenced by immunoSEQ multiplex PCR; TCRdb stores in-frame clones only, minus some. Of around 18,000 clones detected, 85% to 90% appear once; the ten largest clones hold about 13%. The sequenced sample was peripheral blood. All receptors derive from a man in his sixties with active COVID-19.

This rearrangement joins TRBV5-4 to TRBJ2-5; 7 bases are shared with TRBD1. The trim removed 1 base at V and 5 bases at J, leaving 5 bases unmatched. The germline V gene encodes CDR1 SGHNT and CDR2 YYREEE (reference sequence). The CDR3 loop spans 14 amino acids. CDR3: CASSLSDRSETQYF. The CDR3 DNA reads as TGTGCCAGCAGCTTGTCGGACAGGTCGGAGACCCAGTACTTC.

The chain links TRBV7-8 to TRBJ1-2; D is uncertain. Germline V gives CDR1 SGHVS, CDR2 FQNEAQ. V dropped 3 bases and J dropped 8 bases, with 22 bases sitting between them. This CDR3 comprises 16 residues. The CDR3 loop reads CASSFLDVSNYEGYTF. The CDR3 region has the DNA TGTGCCAGCAGCTTCTTAGATGTATCTAACTATGAGGGCTACACCTTC.

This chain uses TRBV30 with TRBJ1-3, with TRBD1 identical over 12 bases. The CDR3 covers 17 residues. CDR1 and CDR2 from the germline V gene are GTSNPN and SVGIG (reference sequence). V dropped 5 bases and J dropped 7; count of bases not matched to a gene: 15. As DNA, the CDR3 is TGTGCCTGGCATAGGGACAGGGGGCTAATAAAAGAGAACACCATATATTTT. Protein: CAWHRDRGLIKENTIYF.

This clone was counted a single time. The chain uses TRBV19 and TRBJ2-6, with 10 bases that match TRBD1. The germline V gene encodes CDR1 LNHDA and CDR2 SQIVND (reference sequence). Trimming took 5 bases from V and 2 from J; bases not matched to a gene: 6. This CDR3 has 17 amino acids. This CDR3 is CASSSGTGVTGANVLTF. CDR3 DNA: TGTGCCAGTAGTTCAGGGACAGGGGTCACTGGGGCCAACGTCCTGACTTTC.

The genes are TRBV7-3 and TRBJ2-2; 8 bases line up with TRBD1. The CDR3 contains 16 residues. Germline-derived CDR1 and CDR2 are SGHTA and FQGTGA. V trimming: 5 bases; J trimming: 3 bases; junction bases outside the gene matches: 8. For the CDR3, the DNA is TGTGCCAGCAGCCGGGACAGGCCCTCGGACACCGGGGAGCTGTTTTTT. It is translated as CASSRDRPSDTGELFF.

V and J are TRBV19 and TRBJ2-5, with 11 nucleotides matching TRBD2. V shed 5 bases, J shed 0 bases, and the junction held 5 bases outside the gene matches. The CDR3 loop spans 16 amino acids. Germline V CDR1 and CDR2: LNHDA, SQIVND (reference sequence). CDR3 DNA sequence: TGTGCCAGTAGTGGGACTAGCGGCAGCCACCAAGAGACCCAGTACTTC. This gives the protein CASSGTSGSHQETQYF. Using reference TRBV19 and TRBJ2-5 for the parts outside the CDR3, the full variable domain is DGGITQSPKYLFRKEGQNVTLSCEQNLNHDAMYWYRQDPGQGLRLIYYSQIVNDFQKGDIAEGYSVSREKKESFPLTVTSAQKNPTAFYLCASSGTSGSHQETQYFGPGTRLLVL.

The CDR3 DNA is TGTGCCAGCAGCCTAGATCAGGGGGAGCAGTACTTC. Protein product: CASSLDQGEQYF. This rearrangement joins TRBV13 to TRBJ2-7; a possible D gene is TRBD1 (6 bases). This CDR3 spans 12 amino acids. Trimming stripped 5 bases from V and 7 bases from J, with 12 bases between. In germline, CDR1 is PRHDT, CDR2 FYEKMQ (reference sequence).

CDR3 protein: CASSVTGPYGYTF. CDR3 bases: TGTGCCAGTAGTGTGACAGGGCCTTATGGCTACACCTTC. V gene TRBV19 combines with J gene TRBJ1-2; 7 bases fit TRBD1. This CDR3 spans 13 amino acids. V trimming: 5 bases; J trimming: 5 bases; junction bases outside the gene matches: 5. Germline lookup yields CDR1 LNHDA and CDR2 SQIVND (reference sequence).

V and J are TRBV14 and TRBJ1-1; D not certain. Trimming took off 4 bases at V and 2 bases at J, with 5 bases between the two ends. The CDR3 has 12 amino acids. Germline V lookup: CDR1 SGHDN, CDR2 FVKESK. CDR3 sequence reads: CASSPRNTEAFF. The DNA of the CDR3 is TGTGCCAGCAGCCCTAGAAACACTGAAGCTTTCTTT.

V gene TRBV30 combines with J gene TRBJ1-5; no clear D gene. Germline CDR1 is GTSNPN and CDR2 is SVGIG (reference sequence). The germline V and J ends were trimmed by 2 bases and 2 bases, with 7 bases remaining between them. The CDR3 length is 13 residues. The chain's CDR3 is CAWSRRGNQPQHF. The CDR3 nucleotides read TGTGCCTGGAGTAGGCGGGGCAATCAGCCCCAGCATTTT.

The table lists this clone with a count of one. CDR3 DNA: TGTGCCTGGATCTATGCGGCCGGCTACACCTTC. Its protein product is CAWIYAAGYTF. The chain couples TRBV30 to TRBJ1-2, with unresolved D. Germline assignment: CDR1 GTSNPN and CDR2 SVGIG (reference sequence). The length of the CDR3 is 11 residues. V lost 4 bases and J lost 8, with 11 bases in between.

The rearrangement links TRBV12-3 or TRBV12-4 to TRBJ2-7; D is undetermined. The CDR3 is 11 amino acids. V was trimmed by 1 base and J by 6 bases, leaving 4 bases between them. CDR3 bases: TGTGCCAGCAGTTTAGGAGGCGAGCAGTACTTC. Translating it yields CASSLGGEQYF.